A selection of T cell receptor beta chains follows, all from one sample in a study of CD8 T cells in Susac syndrome. Each CDR3 protein is one row after TCRdb ran MiXCR on the immunoSEQ multiplex PCR reads. Altogether approximately 150,000 distinct CDR3 sequences are present, roughly 93% being singletons, with the ten largest covering about 0.14%. Sequencing was done on a sample of CD4+ T cells from PBMCs. The receptors shown here come from a human donor in good health. CDR3s include the opening cysteine and the closing phenylalanine or tryptophan. The D gene is left open where the match is weak. Clone size, where shown, is once, few, many, or a class for clones that have expanded.

>.|TRBJ2-5|TRBV4-2|.
TGTGCCAGCAGCCAAACGAAGGGGAAGTGGTTGGAGACCCAGTACTTC
CASSQTKGKWLETQYF
>.|TRBJ2-5|TRBV6-5|.
TGTGCCGCCCATAAGTGGGGAGAGACCCAGTACTTC
CAAHKWGETQYF
>.|TRBJ1-6|TRBV20-1|TRBD1
TGCAGTGCTTCCGACAGGGGCAGCTCCTATAATTCACCCCTCCACTTT
CSASDRGSSYNSPLHF
>once|TRBJ2-2|TRBV29-1|.
TGCAGCGTAGCAGGGGCGTCGGGCACCGGGGAGCTGTTTTTT
CSVAGASGTGELFF
>.|TRBJ1-4|TRBV3-1|.
TGTGCCAGCAGCCAAGCGGGGGGGCGGGAAAAACTGTTTTTT
CASSQAGGREKLFF
>.|TRBJ2-6|TRBV29-1|.
TGCAGCGCCTTATCGTTTGGGGCCAACGTCCTGACTTTC
CSALSFGANVLTF
>.|TRBJ1-2|TRBV7-9|.
TGTGCCAGCAGCGATCGGGACAACGGCTACACCTTC
CASSDRDNGYTF
>.|TRBJ2-3|TRBV7-2|TRBD2
TGTGCCAGCACCCGGGACTACAACCCCCCTAGCACAGATACGCAGTATTTT
CASTRDYNPPSTDTQYF
>.|TRBJ2-5|TRBV5-1|TRBD2
TGCGCCTCGGGACTAGCATCGGAGACCCAGTACTTC
CASGLASETQYF
>.|TRBJ1-4|TRBV29-1|.
TGCAGCGTTGAAGATGGAGGTTTGGAAAAACTGTTTTTT
CSVEDGGLEKLFF
>.|TRBJ1-1|TRBV5-1|TRBD1
TGCGCCAGCAGCCCCCAGACAGGGGGGGACACTGAAGCTTTCTTT
CASSPQTGGDTEAFF
>.|TRBJ1-1|TRBV19|.
TGTGCCAGTAGTATTGCGCGGGTAATGAACACTGAAGCTTTCTTT
CASSIARVMNTEAFF
>.|TRBJ2-3|TRBV20-1|.
TGCAGTGCTGAGTCTCCAGGGGCGCATGGCACAGATACGCAGTATTTT
CSAESPGAHGTDTQYF
>.|TRBJ1-1|TRBV30|.
TGTGCCTCCTCAGTACAGCCGCTCACTGAAGCTTTCTTT
CASSVQPLTEAFF
>once|TRBJ1-2|TRBV12-3/TRBV12-4|TRBD1
TGTGCCAGCAGAAAACAGGGGGCTGGCTATGGCTACACCTTC
CASRKQGAGYGYTF
>.|TRBJ1-2|TRBV7-9|.
TGTGCCAGCAGCGCCTGGCACAGGGAGAGCTACACCTTC
CASSAWHRESYTF
>once|TRBJ1-2|TRBV5-1|TRBD1
TGCGCCAGCAGCTTTGCAGGGGGCGTTGGAGGCTACACCTTC
CASSFAGGVGGYTF
>.|TRBJ2-7|TRBV12-3/TRBV12-4|.
TGTGCCAGCAGTTTTGGGCTTTTCTACGAGCAGTACTTC
CASSFGLFYEQYF
>.|TRBJ1-5|TRBV15|TRBD1
TGTGCCACCAGCAGAGGGACAGGCGGTAATCTGCCCCAGCATTTT
CATSRGTGGNLPQHF
>once|TRBJ1-2|TRBV19|.
TGTGCCAGTAGTGTCACAGTACTCTATGGCTACACCTTC
CASSVTVLYGYTF
>few|TRBJ2-6|TRBV9|TRBD1
TGTGCCAGCAGTCGACAGGGCTCTGGGGCCAACGTCCTGACTTTC
CASSRQGSGANVLTF
>.|TRBJ2-7|TRBV15|.
TGTGCCACCAGCATAGAAAGGGGGAACTACGAGCAGTACTTC
CATSIERGNYEQYF